These 3 T cell receptor beta chains were all obtained from the same sample, sequenced in a study of identifying expanded T cells in peripheral blood. The data were produced by immunoSEQ multiplex PCR, yet TCRdb's version contains in-frame clones alone and is incomplete. Of 90,000 to 100,000 clones in the sample, 88% were seen once. The sample taken for sequencing was blood. All receptors come from a person aged 18 to 70 in good health.

This rearrangement joins TRBV5-5 to TRBJ2-7; D may match TRBD1 or TRBD2 (5 bases each). Germline lookup yields CDR1 SGHKS and CDR2 YYEKEE (reference sequence). The V end lost 0 bases, the J end lost 2 bases, and 12 bases lay between the germline ends. The CDR3 runs to 15 residues. Written as DNA, the CDR3 is TGTGCCAGCAGCTTGGATCCGGGGCCGGCCTACGAGCAGTACTTC. It yields the protein CASSLDPGPAYEQYF.

This clone was found once. The rearrangement joins TRBV11-3 to TRBJ2-7; D unresolved. The CDR3 contains 15 residues. Germline V gene lookup returns CDR1 SGHNT and CDR2 YENEEA. Between the trimmed V and J ends, which lost 5 bases and 2 bases, there was a span of 16 bases. In DNA form, the CDR3 reads TGTGCCAGCAGCCCCTCTAGGGTACTACCCTACGAGCAGTACTTC. It yields the protein CASSPSRVLPYEQYF. The entire variable domain, with the rest obtained from reference TRBV11-3 and TRBJ2-7, is as follows: EAGVVQSPRYKIIEKKQPVAFWCNPISGHNTLYWYLQNLGQGPELLIRYENEEAVDDSQLPKDRFSAERLKGVDSTLKIQPAELGDSAVYLCASSPSRVLPYEQYFGPGTRLTVT.

CDR3 DNA sequence: TGTGCCAGCAGCTTAATGGGAAGGACTAGCGGTAACACCGGGGAGCTGTTTTTT. Its translation is CASSLMGRTSGNTGELFF. The chain links TRBV7-6 to TRBJ2-2; 10 bases map to TRBD2. This CDR3 contains 18 residues. Germline-derived CDR1 and CDR2 are SGHVS and FNYEAQ. The J segment lost 2 bases and the V segment lost 2 bases, leaving 8 bases of the junction unmatched. Based on the CDR3 plus reference TRBV7-6 and TRBJ2-2, the full variable domain is GAGVSQSPRYKVTKRGQDVALRCDPISGHVSLYWYRQALGQGPEFLTYFNYEAQQDKSGLPNDRFSAERPEGSISTLTIQRTEQRDSAMYRCASSLMGRTSGNTGELFFGEGSRLTVL.